The present T cell receptor (beta chain) was sequenced within a study of cytomegalovirus exposure and HLA in healthy donors. V was pared by 5 bases and J by 3 bases, with 5 bases of the junction left unmatched. This CDR3 comprises 14 residues. Germline V CDR1 and CDR2: SGHTA, FQGNSA. The PCR contained 60 Vbeta and 13 Jbeta primers. This table comes from immunoSEQ multiplex PCR, and its TCRdb copy is limited to in-frame clones, with some not included. The sample carries about 120,000 clones, roughly 62% recorded once. V usage is TRBV7-2 and J usage is TRBJ2-7, with TRBD1 identical over 9 bases. Sequenced material: PBMCs. The sequence was obtained from a young man in good health and CMV-seropositive. This chain's CDR3 is CASSLRTGDYEQYF. The CDR3 nucleotides read TGTGCCAGCAGCCTACGGACAGGGGACTACGAGCAGTACTTC.